This TCR beta chain appears in the sequencing data of a study of cytomegalovirus exposure and HLA in healthy donors. Repertoires were generated with immunoSEQ multiplex PCR, while TCRdb's copy carries only in-frame clones and drops some. The table has approximately 100,000 clones, roughly 85% seen once; the top ten hold roughly 3.7%. This CDR3 region has 14 residues. Germline CDR1 reads MDHEN; CDR2 reads SYDVKM. V dropped 8 bases and J dropped 5 bases, with 18 bases sitting between them. This TCR was sampled from a woman aged 25 to 39 in good health and CMV-seronegative. Sample: PBMCs. The chain has TRBV28 and TRBJ1-1; tentative D call: TRBD1 (5 bases). This CDR3 reads CASRESGGRTEAFF. CDR3 nucleotides: TGTGCCAGCCGTGAGTCGGGGGGAAGGACTGAAGCTTTCTTT.